The following is a T cell receptor beta chain sequence with its context. Its cognate antigen is unknown. The study co-extracted DNA and RNA from roughly 20-30 mg of unsorted bulk tissue. Histology found more than 85% viable tumor cells per sample. These data belong to a study of tumor-infiltrating lymphocytes in primary liver carcinoma. Background on the study: Lesions, classed as T1-T3 N0M0, spanned 4.2 to 10 cm across. Study-wide findings and caveats: Compared with tumor region pairs, tumor-adjacent and tumor-blood pairs overlapped less.

Starting from approximately 500 ng of total RNA, TCR beta cDNA was produced with a primer in the constant region. Slightly modified ARM-PCR with three nested multiplex PCR rounds yielded TCR beta libraries. TRBV1-TRBV30 forward primers and a C-beta reverse primer were used in the first two PCR rounds, which each ran for approximately 10 cycles. TCRdb ran MiXCR on the multiplex PCR reads and lists one entry per CDR3 protein. The sample lists tens of thousands of distinct CDR3 sequences; about two thirds were seen once. Trimming removed 3 bases from V and 5 bases from J, with 14 bases in between. The CDR3 sequence is 15 residues long. The germline V gene encodes CDR1 LGHNA and CDR2 YNFKEQ.

Sequences were obtained from liver tumor tissue from sampling region 4. Subset described: tumor region T4, right-lateral pole. This chain joins TRBV4-2 and TRBJ1-5; D is unclear. The clonotype was recovered from a man aged 35 to 55 with primary liver carcinoma and hepatitis B virus infection. As DNA, the CDR3 is TGTGCCAGCAGCCATGATTGGACCCCAGATCAGCCCCAGCATTTT. This gives the protein CASSHDWTPDQPQHF.